These 11 T cell receptor beta chains share one sample of origin, sequenced in a study of cytomegalovirus exposure and HLA in healthy donors. Assay used: immunoSEQ multiplex PCR; TCRdb lists only in-frame clones, some missing. Of over 200,000 clones listed, 70% to 90% were seen once; the top ten hold around 5.4%. The sequenced material came from PBMCs. The receptor source for this set is a young woman in good health and CMV-seronegative.

This chain links TRBV4-1 with TRBJ2-5; D is unresolved. V was shortened by 0 bases and J by 5 bases, with 10 bases between the two germline ends. Germline loops: CDR1 MGHRA, CDR2 YSYEKL. The CDR3 runs to 14 residues. This CDR3 is CASSQDPFSETQYF. Here the CDR3 DNA reads TGCGCCAGCAGCCAAGACCCGTTTTCCGAGACCCAGTACTTC.

The chain employs TRBV7-9 and TRBJ2-7; TRBD2 might be the D (5 bases). Germline V lookup: CDR1 SEHNR, CDR2 FQNEAQ (reference sequence). The V end lost 5 bases, the J end lost 2 bases, and 7 bases lay between the germline ends. This CDR3 is 12 amino acids long. The CDR3 nucleotides read TGTGCCAGCAGCCCCGGGGCCTACGAGCAGTACTTC. Protein product: CASSPGAYEQYF.

This clone came up a few times. The rearrangement links TRBV15 to TRBJ2-7; possibly TRBD2 for D (6 bases). Germline-derived CDR1 and CDR2 are LNHNV and YYDKDF (reference sequence). The CDR3 totals 11 residues. Trimming took 9 bases from V and 5 from J, leaving 11 bases between them. In DNA form, the CDR3 reads TGTGCCACGGCTAGCGCCAACGAGCAGTACTTC. Its translation is CATASANEQYF. The full variable domain, completed using reference TRBV15 and TRBJ2-7, is DAMVIQNPRYQVTQFGKPVTLSCSQTLNHNVMYWYQQKSSQAPKLLFHYYDKDFNNEADTPDNFQSRRPNTSFCFLDIRSPGLGDTAMYLCATASANEQYFGPGTRLTVT.

This sequence joins TRBV5-1 and TRBJ2-2; 15 positions match TRBD2. Looked up from germline, CDR1 is SGHRS and CDR2 is YFSETQ. J was trimmed by 5 bases and V by 7 bases; bases with no gene match: 6. The CDR3 is made up of 16 amino acids. The CDR3 sequence is CASQGTSGGRTGELFF. CDR3 nucleotides: TGCGCCAGCCAAGGGACTAGCGGGGGGAGAACCGGGGAGCTGTTTTTT.

The chain is built from TRBV27 and TRBJ2-5; D is undetermined. Trimming took 8 bases from V and 1 from J, leaving 17 bases between them. Per germline, CDR1 MNHEY and CDR2 SMNVEV (reference sequence). The CDR3 totals 15 residues. CDR3 in amino acids: CASAPLSGSQETQYF. In DNA, the CDR3 is TGTGCCAGCGCCCCCCTATCGGGCAGCCAAGAGACCCAGTACTTC.

The V call is TRBV7-8, the J call TRBJ1-5; D is unresolved. Germline V gene lookup returns CDR1 SGHVS and CDR2 FQNEAQ. The CDR3 has 17 amino acids. V lost 2 bases and J lost 1, with 15 bases in between. The CDR3 DNA is TGTGCCAGCAGCTTATCCCTCCGGACTGCAAGCAATCAGCCCCAGCATTTT. Protein: CASSLSLRTASNQPQHF.

CDR3: CASSDEAGETQYF. The CDR3 coding sequence is TGTGCCAGCAGTGATGAGGCAGGGGAGACCCAGTACTTC. The chain has TRBV2 and TRBJ2-5; weak D call: TRBD1 (5 bases). CDR3 length: 13 residues. The germline V gene encodes CDR1 SNHLY and CDR2 FYNNEI. V was shortened by 3 bases and J by 5 bases, with 10 bases between the two germline ends.

V and J are TRBV5-1 and TRBJ2-2; 8 positions agree with TRBD2. The CDR3 extends over 16 amino acids. Germline V gives CDR1 SGHRS, CDR2 YFSETQ. The V segment lost 2 bases and the J segment 0 bases; nucleotides outside the gene matches: 3. This CDR3 reads CASSLPGLANTGELFF. For the CDR3, the DNA is TGCGCCAGCAGCTTACCGGGACTAGCGAACACCGGGGAGCTGTTTTTT.

The chain is built from TRBV7-2 and TRBJ2-5; 12 bases agree with TRBD2. Unmatched junction bases numbered 8, after V lost 4 bases and J lost 5 bases. Germline CDR1 and CDR2: SGHTA and FQGNSA. The CDR3 is made up of 16 amino acids. CDR3 bases: TGTGCCAGCAGCTCTGCGACTAGCGGGGGTTGGGAGACCCAGTACTTC. The encoded protein is CASSSATSGGWETQYF.

The table lists this clone with a few counts. The conserved final phenylalanine or tryptophan is absent from the CDR3, which likely points to a read error. The DNA is left out, because the CDR3 cannot be placed on it with certainty; the CDR3 is given as TCRdb lists it. The chain joins TRBV19 to TRBJ1-2. From germline, CDR1 is LNHDA and CDR2 SQIVND (reference sequence). The CDR3 is 11 amino acids in total, end residues counted. CDR3 sequence reads: CASKVLRELQV.

This sequence joins TRBV10-2 and TRBJ2-7; D is unclear. The V end lost 7 bases, the J end lost 5 bases, and 15 bases lay between the germline ends. The CDR3 is 13 amino acids. CDR1 is WSHSY and CDR2 is SAAADI in the germline V gene. CDR3 nucleotide sequence: TGCGCCAGCACGACTTCATCGACGAACGAGCAGTACTTC. Protein product: CASTTSSTNEQYF.